What follows are 30 T cell receptor beta chains derived from one specimen sequenced in a study of identical twins. TCRdb passed the 5' RACE reads through MiXCR, listing each CDR3 protein once. This table holds hundreds of thousands of distinct CDR3 sequences, less than 7% found once. Sequencing was performed on naive T cells sorted from blood. These receptors were collected from a young man in good health.

The chain combines TRBV30 with TRBJ2-7; 8 nucleotides agree with TRBD2. Germline CDR1 and CDR2: GTSNPN and SVGIG (reference sequence). The CDR3 has 14 amino acids. V dropped 5 bases and J dropped 3; count of bases not matched to a gene: 9. The CDR3 here is CAWDGGAGFYEQYF. CDR3 bases: TGTGCCTGGGACGGGGGGGCCGGGTTCTACGAGCAGTACTTC. Complete variable domain (other parts from reference TRBV30 and TRBJ2-7): SQTIHQWPATLVQPVGSPLSLECTVEGTSNPNLYWYRQAAGRGLQLLFYSVGIGQISSEVPQNLSASRPQDRQFILSSKKLLLSDSGFYLCAWDGGAGFYEQYFGPGTRLTVT.

This chain uses TRBV3-1 with TRBJ2-5; D call uncertain. The CDR3 spans 15 residues. CDR1 and CDR2 (germline): LGHDT, YNNKEL (reference sequence). With 10 bases removed from V and 2 bases from J, the gap between germline ends came to 20 bases. CDR3 amino acids: CATAMVGSLQETQYF. DNA of the CDR3: TGTGCCACCGCGATGGTAGGGTCTTTGCAAGAGACCCAGTACTTC.

The chain employs TRBV18 and TRBJ2-5; no clear D. The CDR3 extends over 11 amino acids. The germline V and J ends were trimmed by 2 bases and 5 bases, with 3 bases remaining between them. Germline CDR1 reads KGHSH; CDR2 reads LQKENI. The CDR3 DNA follows: TGTGCCAGCTCACCAGACGAGACCCAGTACTTC. Its translation: CASSPDETQYF.

CDR3 sequence: CASSTTSGHEQYV. CDR3 in DNA: TGTGCCAGCAGCACGACTAGCGGACACGAGCAGTACGTC. This chain links TRBV28 with TRBJ2-7; 9 bases agree with TRBD2. Per germline, CDR1 MDHEN and CDR2 SYDVKM. This CDR3 has 13 residues. Trimming at V came to 6 bases and at J to 5 bases, leaving 5 bases not matched to a gene.

This clonotype was counted many times. V is TRBV12-3 or TRBV12-4 and J is TRBJ2-1; D is undetermined. Trimming left V 3 bases short and J 12 bases short, with 9 bases between. The length of the CDR3 is 11 residues. The CDR3: CASSFKARQFF. The CDR3, as DNA: TGTGCCAGCAGTTTTAAGGCTCGGCAGTTCTTC.

In this sample, this clonotype turned up a few times. This chain links TRBV24-1 with TRBJ2-3; a possible D gene is TRBD2 (6 bases). CDR1 is KGHDR and CDR2 is SFDVKD in the germline V gene. V shed 4 bases and J shed 2 bases, with 18 bases lying between them. CDR3 size: 17 residues. CDR3 coding DNA: TGTGCCACCAGTGACGAACTTAGCGGTCCGGTCACAGATACGCAGTATTTT. Protein: CATSDELSGPVTDTQYF.

This clonotype came up many times. This chain connects TRBV5-1 to TRBJ2-1, with D perhaps being TRBD1 or TRBD2 (5 bases each). The ends were cut back, 0 bases at V and 7 bases at J, with 14 bases in the middle. The CDR3 loop spans 15 amino acids. Germline CDR1 is SGHRS and CDR2 is YFSETQ. CDR3 sequence reads: CASSLGGKRENEQFF. DNA for the CDR3: TGCGCCAGCAGCTTGGGGGGCAAGAGGGAAAATGAGCAGTTCTTC.

V usage is TRBV5-1 and J usage is TRBJ2-3; no firm D call. Germline loops: CDR1 SGHRS, CDR2 YFSETQ. The CDR3 contains 14 residues. V was trimmed by 2 bases and J by 6 bases, leaving 13 bases between them. The CDR3 here is CASSFERPSDTQYF. DNA for the CDR3: TGCGCCAGCAGCTTCGAAAGGCCGAGTGATACGCAGTATTTT.

In its sample, this clonotype was seen a few times. The V gene is TRBV24-1, the J gene TRBJ2-3; TRBD2 aligns across 8 bases. V lost 2 bases, J lost 5 bases, and 8 bases stayed unmatched. Germline CDR1 is KGHDR and CDR2 is SFDVKD. The length of the CDR3 is 16 residues. CDR3 in DNA: TGTGCCACCAGTGATTCGGGGACTAGACGGGGAGATACGCAGTATTTT. Translation: CATSDSGTRRGDTQYF.

This clonotype was seen ten or more times. The genes are TRBV12-3 or TRBV12-4 and TRBJ2-1; D uncertain. The CDR3 has 12 residues. V dropped 5 bases and J dropped 6 bases, with 8 bases sitting between them. CDR3 protein: CASSRASNEQFF. The DNA of the CDR3 is TGTGCCAGCAGTCGGGCTAGCAATGAGCAGTTCTTC.

The chain links TRBV10-3 to TRBJ2-7, with D perhaps assigned TRBD1 or TRBD2 (6 bases each). V dropped 5 bases and J dropped 0 bases, with 26 bases sitting between them. There are 19 residues in the CDR3. Germline V gene data show CDR1 as ENHRY and CDR2 as SYGVKD. The CDR3 nucleotides read TGTGCCATCAGTAGGGGGGTTGACAGGAGGCGAGGGCTCTCCTACGAGCAGTACTTC. It translates to CAISRGVDRRRGLSYEQYF.

This clonotype appeared a few times. DNA for the CDR3: TGTGCCAGCACGGCCGGCACCGGGGAGCTGTTTTTT. Its translation is CASTAGTGELFF. The V call is TRBV2, the J call TRBJ2-2; no clear D. Germline assignment: CDR1 SNHLY and CDR2 FYNNEI. CDR3 length: 12 amino acids. V was shortened by 7 bases and J by 4 bases, with 7 bases between the two germline ends.

In the case of this clonotype: As the CDR3 is not closed by the conserved phenylalanine or tryptophan, this likely results from a read error. V gene TRBV9 combines with J gene TRBJ2-1; 10 bases are shared with TRBD2. The CDR3 has 15 amino acids. Germline-derived CDR1 and CDR2 are SGDLS and YYNGEE. The junction had 4 bases not matched to a gene; V was cut back by 0 bases and J by 7 bases. The CDR3 bases are TGTGCCAGCAGCGTAGGCCTAGCGGGAGTGAATGAGCAGTTCTGC. Amino acid sequence: CASSVGLAGVNEQFC.

The table lists this clonotype with many counts. The V call is TRBV28, the J call TRBJ2-1, with D unresolved. The germline V gene encodes CDR1 MDHEN and CDR2 SYDVKM. The CDR3 sequence is 14 residues long. With 1 base removed from V and 2 bases from J, the gap between germline ends came to 6 bases. CDR3 sequence (DNA): TGTGCCAGCAGTTTATTCGGTCCCTACAATGAGCAGTTCTTC. It codes for CASSLFGPYNEQFF.

Ten or more counts support this clonotype. The CDR3 nucleotides are TGTGCCAGCAGTTACTCGAGCGGGTACGAAGCTTTCTTT. Its translation: CASSYSSGYEAFF. This chain joins TRBV6-5 and TRBJ1-1; D not certain. V lost 0 bases and J 8 bases, leaving 10 bases between the germline ends. This CDR3 has 13 residues. Germline V gives CDR1 MNHEY, CDR2 SVGAGI.

J is TRBJ2-6 and V is TRBV3-1; 9 bases map to TRBD1. V shed 4 bases and J 4 bases; nucleotides not matched to a gene: 11. CDR3 size: 18 residues. Germline assignment: CDR1 LGHDT and CDR2 YNNKEL (reference sequence). Written as DNA, the CDR3 is TGTGCCAGCAGCCCACCTGCAGGACAGGGGACCGGGGCCAACGTCCTGACTTTC. Translating it yields CASSPPAGQGTGANVLTF.

The sample holds a few counts of this clonotype. The chain carries TRBV5-1 and TRBJ1-4; 8 bases match TRBD1. V lost 4 bases to trimming and J lost 5 bases; unmatched junction nucleotides: 10. CDR3 length: 16 amino acids. CDR1 is SGHRS and CDR2 is YFSETQ in the germline V gene. CDR3 sequence reads: CASSMTQGARNEKLFF. The CDR3 nucleotides are TGCGCCAGCAGCATGACGCAGGGGGCAAGGAATGAAAAACTGTTTTTT.

This clonotype was counted only a few times. The rearrangement uses TRBV20-1 and TRBJ2-5; 12 bases map to TRBD2. The ends lost 2 bases at V and 5 bases at J; junction bases unmatched: 18. The germline V gene encodes CDR1 DFQATT and CDR2 SNEGSKA (reference sequence). The CDR3 runs to 19 residues. For the CDR3, the DNA is TGCAGTGCTAGACCGTCACTAGCGGGAGGACCGGGCAAAGTTGAGACCCAGTACTTC. Amino acid sequence: CSARPSLAGGPGKVETQYF.

This clonotype was detected a few times. This chain links TRBV6-1 with TRBJ1-5, with D possibly matching TRBD1 (6 bases). CDR1 is MNHNS, CDR2 SASEGT, per germline. V was pared by 2 bases and J by 9 bases, with 23 bases between. This CDR3 is 17 amino acids long. The CDR3 sequence: CASSEWISRGSGWPQHF. The CDR3 DNA reads as TGTGCCAGCAGTGAATGGATTTCTAGGGGGTCGGGTTGGCCCCAGCATTTT.

Many counts were recorded for this clonotype. The CDR3 here is CASSPGQMNTEAFF. In nucleotides, the CDR3 is TGCGCCAGCAGCCCAGGACAAATGAACACTGAAGCTTTCTTT. The chain employs TRBV5-1 and TRBJ1-1; weak D call: TRBD1 (5 bases). V was trimmed by 4 bases and J by 0 bases, leaving 10 bases between them. The CDR3 is 14 residues long. Per germline, CDR1 SGHRS and CDR2 YFSETQ.

The chain couples TRBV4-1 to TRBJ2-1, with 9 positions matching TRBD2. V dropped 0 bases and J dropped 4; count of bases not matched to a gene: 7. Germline CDR1 is MGHRA and CDR2 is YSYEKL. The length of the CDR3 is 17 residues. The CDR3 spells CASSQDLGGRGYNEQFF. For the CDR3, the DNA is TGCGCCAGCAGCCAAGATCTGGGCGGGAGGGGGTACAATGAGCAGTTCTTC.

This clonotype was picked up many times. The chain employs TRBV5-4 and TRBJ2-3, with 10 positions matching TRBD1. The CDR3 spans 18 residues. CDR1 and CDR2 from the germline V gene are SGHNT and YYREEE (reference sequence). Trimming at V came to 0 bases and at J to 4 bases, leaving 11 bases not matched to a gene. The chain's CDR3 is CASSLVPSRGTGADTQYF. CDR3 nucleotides: TGTGCCAGCAGCTTGGTCCCGTCGCGGGGGACAGGGGCAGATACGCAGTATTTT.

This clonotype showed up many times. The chain joins TRBV21-1 to TRBJ2-7; TRBD1 reflects the table's D call only, with no check against the DNA. TRBV21-1 is a pseudogene. The CDR3 consists of 15 residues. The CDR3, as DNA: TGTGCCAGCAGCAAATCCGGGGGGAGCATCTACGAGCAGTACTTC. It is translated as CASSKSGGSIYEQYF.

This clonotype was detected many times. The chain couples TRBV7-9 to TRBJ1-2, with D possibly being TRBD1 (6 bases). Germline V gives CDR1 SEHNR, CDR2 FQNEAQ (reference sequence). The CDR3 is made up of 14 amino acids. Between the trimmed V and J ends, which lost 3 bases and 2 bases, there was a span of 10 bases. The CDR3 is CASSFPDSNYGYTF. The CDR3 nucleotides are TGTGCCAGCAGCTTTCCGGACAGCAACTATGGCTACACCTTC.

The J gene is TRBJ2-7, the V gene TRBV28; D is possibly TRBD1 (6 bases). Germline V gene sequence: CDR1 MDHEN, CDR2 SYDVKM. The CDR3 spans 14 residues. V lost 5 bases and J lost 2, with 13 bases in between. CDR3 sequence: CASSAETGTYEQYF. The CDR3 DNA sequence: TGTGCCAGCAGTGCCGAGACAGGTACCTACGAGCAGTACTTC.

CDR3 sequence (DNA): TGTGCCAGCAGTTACGACCCAGACCGAACTCCAGGGACCTACAATGAGCAGTTCTTC. Its protein is CASSYDPDRTPGTYNEQFF. This chain uses TRBV6-2 or TRBV6-3 with TRBJ2-1; weak D call: TRBD1 (5 bases). Germline V lookup: CDR1 MNHEY, CDR2 SVGEGT. This CDR3 is 19 amino acids long. The ends were cut back, 2 bases at V and 2 bases at J, with 22 bases in the middle.

This clonotype was detected a few times. J is TRBJ2-2 and V is TRBV4-1, with D perhaps matching TRBD1 or TRBD2 (5 bases each). Germline V gene lookup returns CDR1 MGHRA and CDR2 YSYEKL. Trimming pared 2 bases from V and 4 bases from J, leaving 14 bases between. The CDR3 sequence is 16 residues long. In nucleotides, the CDR3 is TGCGCCAGCAGCCAATTGGCCGGGGCGTCCACCGGGGAGCTGTTTTTT. Translated, it gives CASSQLAGASTGELFF.

This clonotype was seen a few times. This chain uses TRBV10-3 with TRBJ2-3, with D perhaps matching TRBD1 (6 bases). CDR3 size: 15 residues. Germline CDR1 is ENHRY and CDR2 is SYGVKD. Trimming took 6 bases from V and 2 from J, leaving 15 bases between them. The CDR3 region has the DNA TGTGCCATCAGGCCGGACAGCAAAACCACAGATACGCAGTATTTT. The encoded protein is CAIRPDSKTTDTQYF.

V gene TRBV20-1 combines with J gene TRBJ2-5; 16 bases are shared with TRBD2. CDR1 is DFQATT and CDR2 is SNEGSKA in the germline V gene (reference sequence). The V and J ends lost 5 bases and 3 bases, in that order; junction bases with no gene match: 15. The CDR3 extends over 19 amino acids. CDR3 sequence (DNA): TGCAGTGCTGGGGGAAAAGGGACTAGCGGGAGGGTAGGGGAAGAGACCCAGTACTTC. This sequence encodes CSAGGKGTSGRVGEETQYF.

This clonotype was seen ten or more times. J is TRBJ2-7 and V is TRBV7-2; D is perhaps TRBD2 (5 bases). V was trimmed by 1 base and J by 1 base, leaving 8 bases between them. Per the germline V gene, CDR1 is SGHTA and CDR2 is FQGNSA. CDR3 size: 14 residues. CDR3 sequence (DNA): TGTGCCAGCAGCTTAGTCCCGGGATCCTACGAGCAGTACTTC. Residues: CASSLVPGSYEQYF.